This TCR beta chain was recovered during a study of metastatic and nonmetastatic thyroid tumors. Study summary: Repertoire data that came from the blood and tumor or nodule tissue of malignant and benign thyroid patients were compared.

This clone has more than one count but fewer than ten. TCRdb called clones again from the PCR reads with MiXCR. Of about 19,000 clones in the sample, over 15% are singletons; the top ten hold around 20%. Prior to thyroid surgery, none of the patients had received any treatment. The CDR3 runs 15 residues. V lost 5 bases and J lost 2, with 13 bases in between. Germline CDR1 is MNHNS and CDR2 is SASEGT. Sequenced input: blood. The chain links TRBV6-1 to TRBJ1-3; D ambiguous. The receptor's source is a male donor with papillary thyroid cancer or a benign thyroid nodule (not recorded which). Some clones in this sample may be carry-over from other donors' samples. CDR3: CASSLRRAAGNTIYF. Here the CDR3 DNA reads TGTGCCAGCAGTCTAAGACGGGCGGCTGGAAACACCATATATTTT.